Shown below are 22 T cell receptor beta chains from a single sample sequenced in a study of response to subunit inactivated influenza vaccine. From the RT-PCR reads, TCRdb called clonotypes with MiXCR, one entry per CDR3 protein. The repertoire holds over 300,000 distinct CDR3 sequences, with about a fifth as singletons. The sequencing used PBMCs from blood, collected 21 months after vaccination. The receptor set was obtained from a man aged 45-69 years who received an inactivated influenza vaccine.

The chain employs TRBV20-1 and TRBJ1-4; D ambiguous. There are 14 residues in the CDR3. CDR1 is DFQATT and CDR2 is SNEGSKA in the germline V gene (reference sequence). Trimming cost V 3 bases and J 4 bases, with 12 bases left between them. CDR3 residues: CSASYRAINEKLFF. As DNA, the CDR3 is TGCAGTGCTAGTTACAGAGCGATTAATGAAAAACTGTTTTTT.

The V gene is TRBV19, the J gene TRBJ2-7; D uncertain. Germline-derived CDR1 and CDR2 are LNHDA and SQIVND (reference sequence). The ends were cut back, 3 bases at V and 0 bases at J, with 6 bases in the middle. The CDR3 covers 13 residues. The CDR3 is CASSIGFSYEQYF. DNA of the CDR3: TGTGCCAGTAGTATCGGCTTCTCCTACGAGCAGTACTTC.

This clonotype was observed a few times. The rearrangement links TRBV7-2 to TRBJ2-7; D is tentatively TRBD1 or TRBD2 (6 bases each). Germline lookup yields CDR1 SGHTA and CDR2 FQGNSA. The CDR3 is 14 amino acids. V dropped 0 bases and J dropped 5 bases, with 11 bases sitting between them. CDR3 DNA sequence: TGTGCCAGCAGCTTAGCGTACGGGGGCCACGAGCAGTACTTC. It specifies CASSLAYGGHEQYF. Full variable domain (rest looked up from reference TRBV7-2 and TRBJ2-7): GAGVSQSPSNKVTEKGKDVELRCDPISGHTALYWYRQSLGQGLEFLIYFQGNSAPDKSGLPSDRFSAERTGGSVSTLTIQRTQQEDSAVYLCASSLAYGGHEQYFGPGTRLTVT.

This clonotype was seen ten or more times. The chain links TRBV10-3 to TRBJ1-1; weak D call: TRBD1 (5 bases). Trimming removed 4 bases from V and 1 base from J, with 10 bases in between. The CDR3 runs to 14 residues. CDR1 and CDR2 from the germline V gene are ENHRY and SYGVKD. In DNA, the CDR3 is TGTGCCATCAGTGGTAAAGGGACGAACACTGAAGCTTTCTTT. Protein product: CAISGKGTNTEAFF.

This clonotype was observed a handful of times. This rearrangement joins TRBV4-3 to TRBJ2-7; 10 nucleotides line up with TRBD1. V shed 0 bases and J 4 bases; nucleotides not matched to a gene: 3. The germline V gene has CDR1 LGHNA and CDR2 YSLEER. The CDR3 runs 15 residues. Written as DNA, the CDR3 is TGCGCCAGCAGCCAAGACCGACAGGGGGCTTACGAGCAGTACTTC. Its protein is CASSQDRQGAYEQYF.

This clonotype appeared many times. The chain couples TRBV10-2 to TRBJ1-1; 8 positions agree with TRBD1. CDR1 WSHSY and CDR2 SAAADI come from the germline V gene. CDR3 length: 13 residues. The V gene end was trimmed by 8 bases and the J gene end by 2 bases; junction bases not matched to a gene: 4. DNA of the CDR3: TGCGCCAGCGGCAGGGGGCTAAACACTGAAGCTTTCTTT. Its translation: CASGRGLNTEAFF.

This clonotype came up a few times. V and J are TRBV11-2 and TRBJ2-5; tentatively, D is TRBD2 (5 bases). The CDR3 contains 14 residues. Germline V lookup: CDR1 SGHAT, CDR2 FQNNGV. Trimming stripped 2 bases from V and 5 bases from J, with 12 bases between. In nucleotides, the CDR3 is TGTGCCAGCAGCTTAAATCGGGGATGGGAGACCCAGTACTTC. It specifies CASSLNRGWETQYF.

There are a few counts of this clonotype. This chain joins TRBV6-5 and TRBJ1-5; D unresolved. The germline CDR1 and CDR2 sequences are MNHEY and SVGAGI. The V end was cut by 0 bases, the J end by 5 bases, with 5 bases between. The CDR3 consists of 13 residues. Here the CDR3 DNA reads TGTGCCAGCAGTTACTCGATCTATCAGCCCCAGCATTTT. It translates to CASSYSIYQPQHF.

This chain joins TRBV9 and TRBJ2-7; 7 bases are shared with TRBD1. CDR3 length equals 17 residues. Trimming at V came to 4 bases and at J to 3 bases, leaving 16 bases not matched to a gene. Looked up from germline, CDR1 is SGDLS and CDR2 is YYNGEE. Here the CDR3 reads CASSLTLLGQAYYEQYF. Here the CDR3 DNA reads TGTGCCAGCAGCCTCACCCTACTTGGACAGGCATACTACGAGCAGTACTTC.

This clonotype was picked up many times. The chain is built from TRBV7-2 and TRBJ1-6, with D possibly TRBD1 on 5 matching bases. V was shortened by 0 bases and J by 9 bases, with 9 bases between the two germline ends. The CDR3 is 14 amino acids. Germline V gene sequence: CDR1 SGHTA, CDR2 FQGNSA. The CDR3 sequence: CASSLARQGSPLHF. CDR3 bases: TGTGCCAGCAGCTTAGCGCGTCAGGGTTCACCCCTCCACTTT.

This clonotype occurred a few times. This rearrangement joins TRBV4-3 to TRBJ2-3; TRBD2 matches at 9 bases. V shed 0 bases and J 2 bases; nucleotides not matched to a gene: 6. Looked up from germline, CDR1 is LGHNA and CDR2 is YSLEER. The CDR3 runs 17 residues. The CDR3 nucleotides read TGCGCCAGCAGCCAAGAGCCAGCGGGAGGACCCACAGATACGCAGTATTTT. This encodes CASSQEPAGGPTDTQYF.

This chain connects TRBV25-1 to TRBJ2-6; D possibly matches TRBD1 or TRBD2 (6 bases each). Looked up from germline, CDR1 is MGHDK and CDR2 is SYGVNS. The CDR3 loop spans 16 amino acids. Trimming stripped 2 bases from V and 1 base from J, with 9 bases between. CDR3 loop: CASSEQGGSGANVLTF. The DNA for the CDR3 is TGTGCCAGCAGTGAACAAGGGGGGTCTGGGGCCAACGTCCTGACTTTC.

The table lists this clonotype with a few counts. CDR3 residues: CASSLEGGSGQPQHF. CDR3 sequence (DNA): TGCGCCAGCAGCTTGGAGGGGGGGTCGGGTCAGCCCCAGCATTTT. The V and J genes are TRBV5-1 and TRBJ1-5; maybe TRBD1 (6 bases). The CDR3 sequence is 15 residues long. The V end was cut by 0 bases, the J end by 6 bases, with 13 bases between. CDR1 SGHRS and CDR2 YFSETQ come from the germline V gene.

This clonotype came up many times. This sequence joins TRBV6-1 and TRBJ1-2, with D possibly TRBD1 on 6 matching bases. Germline V gene lookup returns CDR1 MNHNS and CDR2 SASEGT. Trimming pared 11 bases from V and 7 bases from J, leaving 20 bases between. CDR3 size: 13 residues. The CDR3 loop is CAVRQEARGGYTF. The DNA for the CDR3 is TGTGCCGTAAGACAGGAGGCTCGTGGTGGCTACACCTTC.

The chain joins TRBV10-2 to TRBJ2-7; a weak D match, TRBD1 (6 bases). V was cut by 2 bases and J by 2 bases, with 13 bases left in between. In germline, CDR1 is WSHSY, CDR2 SAAADI. The CDR3 sequence is 15 residues long. CDR3 sequence (DNA): TGCGCCAGCAGTGAGCCAGGACAGACACCCTACGAGCAGTACTTC. As protein: CASSEPGQTPYEQYF.

This clonotype was seen only a few times. V gene TRBV12-3 or TRBV12-4 combines with J gene TRBJ1-1; D not resolved. V gave up 6 bases and J gave up 5 bases, with 16 bases separating them. CDR3 length equals 14 residues. CDR3 amino acids: CASSYGLPGTEAFF. CDR3 bases: TGTGCCAGCAGCTATGGCCTCCCGGGGACTGAAGCTTTCTTT.

There are a few counts of this clonotype. V usage is TRBV3-1 and J usage is TRBJ1-1; 9 nucleotides match TRBD1. Germline CDR1 is LGHDT and CDR2 is YNNKEL (reference sequence). V gave up 6 bases and J gave up 1 base; unmatched junction bases: 6. This CDR3 has 15 amino acids. The CDR3 reads CASRPRTGANTEAFF. CDR3 in DNA: TGTGCCAGCAGACCCAGGACAGGGGCGAACACTGAAGCTTTCTTT.

This clonotype was picked up a small number of times. V and J are TRBV7-2 and TRBJ2-1; D remains unclear. Germline CDR1 reads SGHTA; CDR2 reads FQGNSA. The CDR3 sequence is 14 residues long. The ends were cut back, 2 bases at V and 1 base at J, with 6 bases in the middle. The CDR3 sequence: CASSLLSSYNEQFF. DNA for the CDR3: TGTGCCAGCAGCTTACTAAGTTCCTACAATGAGCAGTTCTTC.

The V gene is TRBV3-1, the J gene TRBJ2-7, with no clear D. CDR3 length: 13 amino acids. V lost 0 bases and J lost 5, with 8 bases in between. Germline V gene data show CDR1 as LGHDT and CDR2 as YNNKEL (reference sequence). CDR3 amino acids: CASSQDRRDEQYF. In nucleotides, the CDR3 is TGTGCCAGCAGCCAAGACAGGAGAGACGAGCAGTACTTC.

This clonotype showed up just a few times. The chain couples TRBV12-3 or TRBV12-4 to TRBJ1-1; TRBD1 is a possible D gene (6 bases). V was cut by 4 bases and J by 1 base, with 13 bases left in between. The CDR3 contains 15 residues. Here the CDR3 reads CASSWRGPRNTEAFF. In DNA form, the CDR3 reads TGTGCCAGCAGTTGGCGGGGGCCGCGGAACACTGAAGCTTTCTTT.

This clonotype was found many times. V is TRBV27 and J is TRBJ1-2; no definite D call. The CDR3 consists of 14 residues. CDR1 is MNHEY, CDR2 SMNVEV, per germline (reference sequence). Trimming removed 2 bases at V and 4 bases at J, with 11 bases between. CDR3 nucleotides: TGTGCCAGCAGTTTAAGGGCCCAGACCTATGGCTACACCTTC. The encoded protein is CASSLRAQTYGYTF.

In this sample, this clonotype turned up a few times. The chain is built from TRBV11-2 and TRBJ2-7; D may be TRBD2 (5 bases). CDR3 size: 15 residues. With 1 base removed from V and 2 bases from J, the gap between germline ends came to 12 bases. The germline gives CDR1 SGHAT, CDR2 FQNNGV. CDR3 sequence (DNA): TGTGCCAGCAGCTTAGCGGGCGGAGGCGCCTACGAGCAGTACTTC. Protein sequence: CASSLAGGGAYEQYF.